This T cell receptor beta chain was observed in a study of blood T cell repertoires in COVID-19. Authors' methods: Estimates of nucleated cell counts were drawn from the amplification of reference gene primers. TCRdb's copy holds only in-frame clones and misses some; the assay was immunoSEQ multiplex PCR. V and J calls and clone size are those listed in that table; D and trimming were worked out from the DNA. Among fewer than 300,000 clones, roughly 91% were seen once, and the ten largest hold 0.7% to 0.9%. This clone was seen repeatedly, ten times or more. Specimen: peripheral blood. This sequence originates from a man aged 25 to 45 with acute or convalescent COVID-19.

The CDR3 protein is CASSPRVGTASNQPQHF. In nucleotides, the CDR3 is TGTGCCAGCAGTCCAAGGGTGGGGACAGCTAGCAATCAGCCCCAGCATTTT. The chain carries TRBV27 and TRBJ1-5, with TRBD1 identical over 7 bases. The germline gives CDR1 MNHEY, CDR2 SMNVEV (reference sequence). The CDR3 sequence is 17 residues long. After removal of 5 bases from V and 0 bases from J, the junction contained 10 bases not matched to a gene.